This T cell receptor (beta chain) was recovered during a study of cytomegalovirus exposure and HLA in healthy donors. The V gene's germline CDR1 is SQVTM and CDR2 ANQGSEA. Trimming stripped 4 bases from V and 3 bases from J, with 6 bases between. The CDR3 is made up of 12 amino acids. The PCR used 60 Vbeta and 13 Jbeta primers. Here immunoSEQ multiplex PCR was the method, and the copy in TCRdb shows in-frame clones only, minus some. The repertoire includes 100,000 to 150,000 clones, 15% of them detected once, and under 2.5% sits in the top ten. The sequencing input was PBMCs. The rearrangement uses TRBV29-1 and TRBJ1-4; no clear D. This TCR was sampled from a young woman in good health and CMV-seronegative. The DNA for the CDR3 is TGCAGCGTTGGTAGCTCTAATGAAAAACTGTTTTTT. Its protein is CSVGSSNEKLFF.